This TCR beta chain was sequenced during a study of blood T cell repertoires in COVID-19. Only one count was recorded for this clone. Trimming at V came to 8 bases and at J to 0 bases, leaving 22 bases not matched to a gene. From germline, CDR1 is SNHLY and CDR2 FYNNEI. The CDR3 loop spans 21 amino acids. In the study's own analysis: From reference gene primer amplification, estimates of nucleated cell counts were derived. Here immunoSEQ multiplex PCR was the method, and the copy in TCRdb shows in-frame clones only, minus some. D and trimming were read from the DNA, whereas the V and J calls and clone size are those reported in that table. In the table there are under 250,000 clones, roughly 90% of which are singletons.

The sequencing sample was made of peripheral blood. The chain recombines TRBV2 with TRBJ2-3, with 11 bases matching TRBD2. The clonotype originates from a woman in her sixties or seventies with acute or convalescent COVID-19. CDR3 region: CASPKSVTGWTSGQSTDTQYF. CDR3 nucleotides: TGTGCCAGCCCGAAGTCGGTGACAGGGTGGACTAGCGGGCAGAGCACAGATACGCAGTATTTT.